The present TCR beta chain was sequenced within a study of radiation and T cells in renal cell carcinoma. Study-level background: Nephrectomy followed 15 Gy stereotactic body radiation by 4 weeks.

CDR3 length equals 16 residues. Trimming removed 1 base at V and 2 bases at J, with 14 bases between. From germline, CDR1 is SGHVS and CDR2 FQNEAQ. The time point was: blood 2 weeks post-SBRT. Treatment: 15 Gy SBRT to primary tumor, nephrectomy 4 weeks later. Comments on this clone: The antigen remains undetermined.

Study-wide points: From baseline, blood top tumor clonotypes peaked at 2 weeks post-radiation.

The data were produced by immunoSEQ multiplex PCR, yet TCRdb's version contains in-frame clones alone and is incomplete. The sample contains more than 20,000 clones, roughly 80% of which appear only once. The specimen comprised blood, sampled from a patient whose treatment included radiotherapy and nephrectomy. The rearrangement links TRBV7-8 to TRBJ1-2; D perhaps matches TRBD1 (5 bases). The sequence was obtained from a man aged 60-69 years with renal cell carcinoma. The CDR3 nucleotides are TGTGCCAGCAGCTTAGTAGGACATGGCCCAAACTATGGCTACACCTTC. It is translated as CASSLVGHGPNYGYTF. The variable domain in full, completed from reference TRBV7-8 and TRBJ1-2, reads GAGVSQSPRYKVAKRGQDVALRCDPISGHVSLFWYQQALGQGPEFLTYFQNEAQLDKSGLPSDRFFAERPEGSVSTLKIQRTQQEDSAVYLCASSLVGHGPNYGYTFGSGTRLTVV.